Below, 15 T cell receptor beta chains from the same sample are listed, as sequenced in a study of T cell repertoires in aging, cancer and after chemotherapy. TCR beta rearrangements were amplified from peripheral blood genomic DNA. A mixed TRB-A/B primer pool amplified rearranged TRB by multiplex touch-down PCR. One entry per CDR3 protein, called by TCRdb with MiXCR from the multiplex PCR reads. The sample holds fewer than 15,000 distinct CDR3 sequences, around 25% seen once. Material for sequencing was blood. The origin of the receptors is a human donor in good health.

This clonotype appeared a few times. The genes are TRBV4-2 and TRBJ1-2; 7 nucleotides line up with TRBD1. The V segment lost 0 bases and the J segment 4 bases; nucleotides outside the gene matches: 8. CDR3 length equals 16 residues. In germline, CDR1 is LGHNA, CDR2 YNFKEQ. This CDR3 reads CASSQDNLDRIYGYTF. CDR3 bases: TGTGCCAGCAGCCAAGATAATCTGGACAGGATCTATGGCTACACCTTC.

This clonotype was counted a few times. The V call is TRBV11-2, the J call TRBJ2-3; TRBD1 might be the D (5 bases). CDR1 and CDR2 (germline): SGHAT, FQNNGV. The CDR3 sequence is 15 residues long. V shed 0 bases and J shed 6 bases, with 13 bases lying between them. This CDR3 is CASSLDRRVEDTQYF. The DNA for the CDR3 is TGTGCCAGCAGCTTAGATCGCAGGGTCGAGGATACGCAGTATTTT.

The chain has TRBV24-1 and TRBJ2-2; TRBD1 matches at 9 bases. Losses at the gene ends were 9 bases for V and 3 bases for J; bases not matched to a gene: 4. CDR3 length: 14 amino acids. Per germline, CDR1 KGHDR and CDR2 SFDVKD. This chain's CDR3 is CATRRDRDTGELFF. Written as DNA, the CDR3 is TGTGCCACCCGGAGGGACAGGGACACCGGGGAGCTGTTTTTT.

This clonotype was counted a few times. J is TRBJ2-3 and V is TRBV7-2; 10 bases are shared with TRBD2. V was pared by 4 bases and J by 6 bases, with 4 bases of the junction left unmatched. CDR1 is SGHTA and CDR2 is FQGNSA in the germline V gene. CDR3 length: 14 amino acids. The CDR3 here is CASSYLLAGDTQYF. CDR3 nucleotide sequence: TGTGCCAGCAGCTACTTACTAGCGGGGGATACGCAGTATTTT.

The genes are TRBV6-1 and TRBJ1-2; TRBD1 agrees at 7 bases. V dropped 6 bases and J dropped 4; count of bases not matched to a gene: 5. The V gene's germline CDR1 is MNHNS and CDR2 SASEGT. The CDR3 has 13 amino acids. CDR3 region: CASRRDRLYGYTF. For the CDR3, the DNA is TGTGCCAGCAGAAGGGACAGACTCTATGGCTACACCTTC.

The chain combines TRBV10-3 with TRBJ1-2; D gene ambiguous. The germline V gene encodes CDR1 ENHRY and CDR2 SYGVKD. V dropped 7 bases and J dropped 4 bases, with 10 bases sitting between them. This CDR3 comprises 12 residues. The CDR3 DNA follows: TGTGCCATCACGAGTCAAATCTATGGCTACACCTTC. Translation: CAITSQIYGYTF.

The chain couples TRBV20-1 to TRBJ2-1, with TRBD1 matching 7 bases. CDR1 is DFQATT and CDR2 is SNEGSKA in the germline V gene (reference sequence). The CDR3 is made up of 15 amino acids. The trim removed 2 bases at V and 0 bases at J, leaving 4 bases unmatched. In DNA, the CDR3 is TGCAGTGCTAGAACAGGGGCCAGCTCCTACAATGAGCAGTTCTTC. It is translated as CSARTGASSYNEQFF.

The chain is built from TRBV7-6 and TRBJ1-2; no firm D call. The CDR3 consists of 15 residues. The germline gives CDR1 SGHVS, CDR2 FNYEAQ. The V and J ends lost 3 bases and 4 bases respectively, with 15 bases between them. The CDR3 DNA is TGTGCCAGCAGCTTGGTTCAGTCCCAAACCTATGGCTACACCTTC. The encoded protein is CASSLVQSQTYGYTF.

The chain carries TRBV5-1 and TRBJ2-3; D gene uncertain. The CDR3 runs to 14 residues. The germline gives CDR1 SGHRS, CDR2 YFSETQ. The V end lost 2 bases, the J end lost 4 bases, and 11 bases lay between the germline ends. CDR3 protein: CASSLSRKPDTQYF. In DNA, the CDR3 is TGCGCCAGCAGCTTAAGCAGGAAGCCAGATACGCAGTATTTT.

This clonotype was seen only a few times. The chain has TRBV5-1 and TRBJ2-2; 8 bases match TRBD1. Unmatched junction bases numbered 12, after V lost 4 bases and J lost 1 base. The germline V gene has CDR1 SGHRS and CDR2 YFSETQ. This CDR3 contains 18 residues. The CDR3 DNA reads as TGCGCCAGCAGCGGGAGGACCGGGACAGGCAGGAACACCGGGGAGCTGTTTTTT. The encoded protein is CASSGRTGTGRNTGELFF. The variable domain in full, with the rest retrieved from reference TRBV5-1 and TRBJ2-2, is KAGVTQTPRYLIKTRGQQVTLSCSPISGHRSVSWYQQTPGQGLQFLFEYFSETQRNKGNFPGRFSGRQFSNSRSEMNVSTLELGDSALYLCASSGRTGTGRNTGELFFGEGSRLTVL.

The rearrangement joins TRBV11-2 to TRBJ2-5; tentatively, D is TRBD1 (5 bases). This CDR3 region has 16 residues. Germline CDR1 SGHAT, CDR2 FQNNGV. V was cut by 1 base and J by 3 bases, with 15 bases left in between. The CDR3 DNA reads as TGTGCCAGCAGCTTAGTAGTAGATAGACAGAAAGAGACCCAGTACTTC. Its protein product is CASSLVVDRQKETQYF.

This clonotype was seen more than once but under ten times. This chain connects TRBV20-1 to TRBJ1-2, with D unclear. Germline CDR1 is DFQATT and CDR2 is SNEGSKA (reference sequence). Trimming took 3 bases from V and 4 from J, leaving 3 bases between them. The CDR3 loop spans 10 amino acids. The CDR3 sequence is CSARLYGYTF. The CDR3, as DNA: TGCAGTGCTAGGCTCTATGGCTACACCTTC.

Only a few counts were recorded for this clonotype. The J gene is TRBJ2-7, the V gene TRBV11-2, with 8 nucleotides matching TRBD1. The CDR3 consists of 14 residues. From germline, CDR1 is SGHAT and CDR2 FQNNGV. V lost 7 bases and J lost 0; bases outside the gene matches: 5. The CDR3 region is CASTRQGLSYEQYF. The CDR3 DNA is TGTGCCAGCACCAGACAGGGGCTCTCCTACGAGCAGTACTTC.

This clonotype was counted between two and nine times. The V gene is TRBV19, the J gene TRBJ2-5, with D perhaps assigned TRBD1 or TRBD2 (6 bases each). This CDR3 spans 14 amino acids. The germline V gene encodes CDR1 LNHDA and CDR2 SQIVND (reference sequence). V lost 3 bases to trimming and J lost 5 bases, with 13 bases between them. The CDR3 region has the DNA TGTGCCAGTAGTATCTCGGGGGCGAGGGAGACCCAGTACTTC. It yields the protein CASSISGARETQYF.

V gene TRBV7-6 combines with J gene TRBJ2-5; tentative D call: TRBD1 (6 bases). CDR1 and CDR2 from the germline V gene are SGHVS and FNYEAQ. Trimming left V 5 bases short and J 0 bases short, with 10 bases between. The CDR3 totals 14 residues. CDR3 coding DNA: TGTGCCAGCAGCAGACCAGGGGACCAAGAGACCCAGTACTTC. This translates into CASSRPGDQETQYF.